This T cell receptor beta chain was sequenced during a study of cytomegalovirus exposure and HLA in healthy donors. Across the study: An analysis done earlier identified more than 90 million unique TCR beta sequences from about 179 million T cells. Study-wide findings and caveats: The HLA-A and HLA-B alleles of most subjects were reportedly predicted accurately from TCR beta sequences. A missense variant in DCLRE1C was later tied to TCR beta V- and J-gene trimming. A list of approximately 160 TCR beta chains associated with cytomegalovirus was given.

About this clone: As yet, its antigen is unknown.

A multiplex PCR was run with 60 Vbeta primers and 13 Jbeta primers. The method was immunoSEQ multiplex PCR; TCRdb's version includes in-frame clones alone and lacks a portion of them. The data hold about 120,000 clones, with roughly 80% observed a single time. V lost 2 bases to trimming and J lost 5 bases, with 12 bases between them. Germline V gene data show CDR1 as LNHDA and CDR2 as SQIVND (reference sequence). The CDR3 consists of 14 residues. The sequenced sample consisted of PBMCs. This clonotype was sampled from a female donor in good health and CMV-seronegative. The chain links TRBV19 to TRBJ1-2; possibly TRBD1 for D (5 bases). The CDR3 region is CASSIKGPGYGYTF. The CDR3 DNA reads TGTGCCAGTAGTATAAAGGGGCCAGGGTATGGCTACACCTTC.